Below, 9 T cell receptor beta chains from the same sample are listed, as sequenced in a study of identical twins. Each CDR3 protein is one row after TCRdb ran MiXCR on the 5' RACE reads. The table lists some 500,000 distinct CDR3 sequences, over 12% of them singletons, with 0.5% to 0.65% in the top ten. The same data also went into a second study, on yellow fever vaccine responses in identical twins.

Sequenced material: CD4+ T cells sorted from blood. Receptors originate from a woman under 30 in good health.

This sequence joins TRBV6-4 and TRBJ2-7; D is possibly TRBD2 (6 bases). The CDR3 totals 14 residues. Germline V gene lookup returns CDR1 MRHNA and CDR2 SNTAGT. V dropped 5 bases and J dropped 3 bases, with 14 bases sitting between them. CDR3 in amino acids: CASSPLVEGYEQYF. The DNA of the CDR3 is TGTGCCAGCAGTCCCCTGGTGGAGGGCTACGAGCAGTACTTC.

The genes are TRBV4-3 and TRBJ2-7, with D possibly TRBD2 on 5 matching bases. V was cut by 0 bases and J by 2 bases, with 14 bases left in between. Germline V CDR1 and CDR2: LGHNA, YSLEER. The CDR3 runs 16 residues. The CDR3 reads CASSQEWASSAYEQYF. The CDR3 nucleotides read TGCGCCAGCAGCCAAGAATGGGCTAGCTCTGCCTACGAGCAGTACTTC.

The V and J genes are TRBV20-1 and TRBJ2-1; 9 bases line up with TRBD2. CDR1 DFQATT and CDR2 SNEGSKA come from the germline V gene (reference sequence). This CDR3 is built from 13 residues. The CDR3, as DNA: TGCAGCTCCAATGGCGGGAGGGCCAGTGAGCAGTTCTTC. Its translation is CSSNGGRASEQFF.

This clonotype was observed a few times. The chain joins TRBV20-1 to TRBJ2-3; D gene unclear. Germline CDR1 and CDR2: DFQATT and SNEGSKA (reference sequence). V was clipped by 1 base and J by 0 bases, with 5 bases between them. The CDR3 extends over 13 amino acids. The CDR3 is CSARVVSTDTQYF. The CDR3, as DNA: TGCAGTGCTAGAGTCGTTAGCACAGATACGCAGTATTTT.

The chain carries TRBV7-2 and TRBJ2-7; no clear D. Per germline, CDR1 SGHTA and CDR2 FQGNSA. The CDR3 spans 14 residues. The V end was cut by 1 base, the J end by 3 bases, with 10 bases between. CDR3 amino acids: CASSLGIGNYEQYF. CDR3 bases: TGTGCCAGCAGCTTAGGAATAGGGAACTACGAGCAGTACTTC.

The chain uses TRBV20-1 and TRBJ2-2; 8 bases are a match to TRBD2. CDR3 size: 15 residues. Germline-derived CDR1 and CDR2 are DFQATT and SNEGSKA (reference sequence). Trimming cost V 5 bases and J 4 bases; bases outside gene matches: 9. CDR3 sequence: CSAPPRGAGTGELFF. In nucleotides, the CDR3 is TGCAGTGCTCCTCCGCGGGGGGCGGGCACCGGGGAGCTGTTTTTT.

The chain carries TRBV18 and TRBJ2-7; 9 bases agree with TRBD2. This CDR3 spans 15 amino acids. Germline values: CDR1 KGHSH, CDR2 LQKENI. J lost 6 bases, V lost 3 bases, and 9 bases had no gene match. In DNA, the CDR3 is TGTGCCAGCTCACCTCTCGGCGGGGGGGTGTCCGAGCAGTACTTC. It is translated as CASSPLGGGVSEQYF.

The V and J genes are TRBV15 and TRBJ2-3, with TRBD1 identical over 8 bases. The CDR3 has 15 amino acids. Trimming cost V 3 bases and J 0 bases; bases outside gene matches: 2. Germline CDR1 LNHNV, CDR2 YYDKDF (reference sequence). The CDR3 nucleotides read TGTGCCACCAGCAGGGGACAGGCTAGCACAGATACGCAGTATTTT. It translates to CATSRGQASTDTQYF. Full variable domain (remainder filled in from reference TRBV15 and TRBJ2-3): DAMVIQNPRYQVTQFGKPVTLSCSQTLNHNVMYWYQQKSSQAPKLLFHYYDKDFNNEADTPDNFQSRRPNTSFCFLDIRSPGLGDTAMYLCATSRGQASTDTQYFGPGTRLTVL.

This clonotype was seen only a few times. CDR3 bases: TGTGCCAGCAGTAGAGCGGGAGGGCCCAGGACCGAGCAGTACTTC. Translated, it gives CASSRAGGPRTEQYF. The chain recombines TRBV12-3 or TRBV12-4 with TRBJ2-7; 10 bases map to TRBD2. The CDR3 covers 15 residues. Trimming at V came to 5 bases and at J to 6 bases, leaving 10 bases not matched to a gene.